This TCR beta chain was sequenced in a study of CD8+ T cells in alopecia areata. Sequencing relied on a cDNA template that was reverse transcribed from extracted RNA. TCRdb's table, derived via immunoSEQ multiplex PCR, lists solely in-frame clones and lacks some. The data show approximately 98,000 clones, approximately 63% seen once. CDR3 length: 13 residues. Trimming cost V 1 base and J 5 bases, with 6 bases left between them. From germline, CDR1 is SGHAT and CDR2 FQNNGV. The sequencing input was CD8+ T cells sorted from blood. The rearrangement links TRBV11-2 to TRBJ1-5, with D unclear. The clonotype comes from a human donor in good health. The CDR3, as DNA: TGTGCCAGCAGCTTAGTTCCCTATCAGCCCCAGCATTTT. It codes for CASSLVPYQPQHF.